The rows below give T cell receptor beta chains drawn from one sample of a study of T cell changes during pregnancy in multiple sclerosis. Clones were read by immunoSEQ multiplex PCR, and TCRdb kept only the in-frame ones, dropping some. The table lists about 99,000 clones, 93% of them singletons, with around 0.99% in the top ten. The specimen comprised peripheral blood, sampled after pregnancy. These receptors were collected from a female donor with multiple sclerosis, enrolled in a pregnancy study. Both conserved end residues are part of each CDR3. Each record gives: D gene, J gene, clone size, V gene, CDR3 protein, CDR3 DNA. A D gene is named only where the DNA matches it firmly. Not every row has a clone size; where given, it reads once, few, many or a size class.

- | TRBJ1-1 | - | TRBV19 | CASSPAPRQSLNEAFF | TGTGCCAGTAGTCCCGCCCCTAGACAGAGTCTCAATGAAGCTTTCTTT
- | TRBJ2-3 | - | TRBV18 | CASSPNLGGTDTQYF | TGTGCCAGCTCACCGAATCTCGGGGGCACAGATACGCAGTATTTT
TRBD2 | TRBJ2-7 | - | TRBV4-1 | CASSQTGGSGDEQYF | TGCGCCAGCAGCCAAACGGGCGGGAGTGGCGACGAGCAGTACTTC
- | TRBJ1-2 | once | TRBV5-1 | CASSLRGIANYGYTF | TGCGCCAGCAGCTTGAGAGGGATCGCGAACTATGGCTACACCTTC
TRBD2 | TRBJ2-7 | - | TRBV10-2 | CASSVASGRSSYEQYF | TGCGCCAGCAGTGTGGCTAGCGGGCGGAGCTCCTACGAGCAGTACTTC
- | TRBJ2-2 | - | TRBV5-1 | CASSLRQGNTGELFF | TGCGCCAGCAGCTTGCGTCAGGGGAACACCGGGGAGCTGTTTTTT
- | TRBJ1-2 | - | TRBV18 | CASSPSIQGKFSYTF | TGTGCCAGCTCACCCAGCATACAGGGAAAGTTTAGCTACACCTTC
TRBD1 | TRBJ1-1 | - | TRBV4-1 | CASSPIGQGVNTEAFF | TGCGCCAGCAGCCCGATTGGACAGGGTGTGAACACTGAAGCTTTCTTT
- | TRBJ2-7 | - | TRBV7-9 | CASSLAGSTYEQYF | TGTGCCAGCAGCTTAGCTGGCAGTACCTACGAGCAGTACTTC
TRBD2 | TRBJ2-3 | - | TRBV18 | CASSPTLAGPDTQYF | TGTGCCAGCTCACCAACGCTAGCGGGACCGGATACGCAGTATTTT
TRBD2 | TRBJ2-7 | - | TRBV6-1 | CASSEVILAVLYEQYF | TGTGCCAGCAGTGAAGTAATCCTAGCGGTACTCTACGAGCAGTACTTC
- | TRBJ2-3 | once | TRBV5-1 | CASGVDYFTDTQYF | TGCGCCAGCGGCGTAGACTACTTCACAGATACGCAGTATTTT
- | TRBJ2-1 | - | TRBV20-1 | CSASRQAQFF | TGCAGTGCTAGTAGGCAGGCGCAGTTCTTC
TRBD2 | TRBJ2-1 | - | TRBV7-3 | CASSPIEVETGTSGRAGNEQFF | TGTGCCAGCAGCCCAATCGAGGTGGAAACCGGGACTAGCGGGAGGGCCGGCAATGAGCAGTTCTTC
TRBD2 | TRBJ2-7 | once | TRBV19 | CASSISSGAFYEQYF | TGTGCCAGTAGTATATCCAGCGGGGCCTTCTACGAGCAGTACTTC
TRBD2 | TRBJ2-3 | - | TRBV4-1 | CASSQVAAGGTDTQYF | TGCGCCAGCAGCCAAGTCGCGGCGGGAGGCACAGATACGCAGTATTTT
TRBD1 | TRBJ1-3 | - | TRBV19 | CASRPDRAAGNTIYF | TGTGCCAGTAGACCGGACAGGGCGGCTGGAAACACCATATATTTT
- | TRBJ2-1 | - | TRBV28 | CASSLAQGTEQFF | TGTGCCAGCAGTTTAGCCCAGGGTACTGAGCAGTTCTTC
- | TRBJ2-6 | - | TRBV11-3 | CASSLADSSGANVLTF | TGTGCCAGCAGCTTAGCCGACAGCTCTGGGGCCAACGTCCTGACTTTC